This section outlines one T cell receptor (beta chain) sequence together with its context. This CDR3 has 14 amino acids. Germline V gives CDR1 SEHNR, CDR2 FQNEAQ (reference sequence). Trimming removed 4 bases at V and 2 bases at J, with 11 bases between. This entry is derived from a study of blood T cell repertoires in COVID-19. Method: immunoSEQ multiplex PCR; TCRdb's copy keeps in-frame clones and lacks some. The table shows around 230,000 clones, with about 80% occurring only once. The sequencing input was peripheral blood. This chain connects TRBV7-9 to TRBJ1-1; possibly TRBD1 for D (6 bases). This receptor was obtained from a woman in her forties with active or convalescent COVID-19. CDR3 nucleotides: TGTGCCAGCAGCTACCGGACAGTAAACACTGAAGCTTTCTTT. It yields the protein CASSYRTVNTEAFF. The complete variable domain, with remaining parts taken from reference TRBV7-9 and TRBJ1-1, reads DTGVSQNPRHKITKRGQNVTFRCDPISEHNRLYWYRQTLGQGPEFLTYFQNEAQLEKSRLLSDRFSAERPKGSFSTLEIQRTEQGDSAMYLCASSYRTVNTEAFFGQGTRLTVV.